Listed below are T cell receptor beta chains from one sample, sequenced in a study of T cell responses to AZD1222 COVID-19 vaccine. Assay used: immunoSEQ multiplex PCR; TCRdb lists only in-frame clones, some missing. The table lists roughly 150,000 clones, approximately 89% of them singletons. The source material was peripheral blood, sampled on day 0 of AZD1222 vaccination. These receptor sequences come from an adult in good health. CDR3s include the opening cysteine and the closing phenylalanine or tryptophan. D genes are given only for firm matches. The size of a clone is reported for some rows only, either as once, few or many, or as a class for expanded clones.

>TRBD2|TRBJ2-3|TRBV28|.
TGTGCCAGCAGTGGACCGACTAGCGGGGCTTCTACGCAGTATTTT
CASSGPTSGASTQYF
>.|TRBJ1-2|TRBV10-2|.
TGCGCCAGCCGCGACGGGATATATGGCTACACCTTC
CASRDGIYGYTF
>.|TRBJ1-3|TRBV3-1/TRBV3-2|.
TGTGCCAGCAGCCAAGCAGTCTCTGGAAACACCATATATTTT
CASSQAVSGNTIYF
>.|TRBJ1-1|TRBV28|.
TGTGCCAGCAGTGCGTATAAGGGGCGGGAAACTGAAGCTTTCTTT
CASSAYKGRETEAFF
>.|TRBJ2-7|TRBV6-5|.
TGTGCCAGCAGTTACGGGGTATCCTACGAGCAGTACTTC
CASSYGVSYEQYF
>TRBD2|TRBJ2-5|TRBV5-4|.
TGTGCCAGCAGCTTGGGTAGCGGGAGGGCCCATCAAGAGACCCAGTACTTC
CASSLGSGRAHQETQYF
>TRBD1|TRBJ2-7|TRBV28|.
TGTGCCAGCAGAAGGGGGCAGGGCTCCTACGAGCAGTACTTC
CASRRGQGSYEQYF
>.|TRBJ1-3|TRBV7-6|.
TGTGCCAGCAGCTTAGGAGGACCCTCCTCTGGAAACACCATATATTTT
CASSLGGPSSGNTIYF
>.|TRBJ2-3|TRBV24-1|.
TGTGCCACCAGTGATTATGGACTCAGGGAGTCAGATACGCAGTATTTT
CATSDYGLRESDTQYF
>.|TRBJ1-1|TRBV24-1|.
TGTGCCACCAGTGAAACAGCGAACACTGAAGCTTTCTTT
CATSETANTEAFF
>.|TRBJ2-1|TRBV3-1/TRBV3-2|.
TGTGCCAGCAGCCAAAGTTTAGGGTCCTCCTACAATGAGCAGTTCTTC
CASSQSLGSSYNEQFF
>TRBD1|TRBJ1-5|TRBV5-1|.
TGCGCCAGCAGCTTGGGGGACAGGGGCAATCAGCCCCAGCATTTT
CASSLGDRGNQPQHF
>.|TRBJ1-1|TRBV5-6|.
TGTGCCAGCAGCTTCCCGAACACTGAAGCTTTCTTT
CASSFPNTEAFF
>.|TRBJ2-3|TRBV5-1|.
TGCGCCAGCAGCTTGGCCGACTACCCCATGGGTACGCAGTATTTT
CASSLADYPMGTQYF
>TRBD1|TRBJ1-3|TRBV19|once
TGTGCCAGTAGTTCGACTGACAGGGCCGGAAACACCATATATTTT
CASSSTDRAGNTIYF
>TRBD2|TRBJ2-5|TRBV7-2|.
TGTGCCAGCAGCCGCTCAGGGCGGGGGGAGACCCAGTACTTC
CASSRSGRGETQYF
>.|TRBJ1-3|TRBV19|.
TGTGCCAGTATCCCCAACTCAGTAGTCTCTGGAAACACCATATATTTT
CASIPNSVVSGNTIYF
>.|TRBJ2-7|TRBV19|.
TGTGCCACCACGAGGAGGGGTCTTTCCTACGAGCAGTACTTC
CATTRRGLSYEQYF
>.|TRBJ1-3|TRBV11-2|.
TGTGCCAGCAGTTTAGGGCGGGCCTTGAGCTCTGGAAACACCATATATTTT
CASSLGRALSSGNTIYF
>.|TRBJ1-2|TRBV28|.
TGTGCCAGCAGTTTGTGGCAGAATGGCTACACCTTC
CASSLWQNGYTF
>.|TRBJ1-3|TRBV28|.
TGTGCCAGCAGTTTCCTCACCAACGCCATATATTTT
CASSFLTNAIYF
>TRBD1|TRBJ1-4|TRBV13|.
TGTGCCAGCAGCTACAGGGGGCGCGTTGAGGAAAAACTGTTTTTT
CASSYRGRVEEKLFF
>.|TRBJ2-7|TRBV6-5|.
TGTGCCAGCAGTTACTCAGGAGGGTCCCTCGAGCAGTACTTC
CASSYSGGSLEQYF
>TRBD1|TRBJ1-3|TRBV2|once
TGTGCCAGCAGACCCGGGACAGGTCCTGGAAACACCATATATTTT
CASRPGTGPGNTIYF
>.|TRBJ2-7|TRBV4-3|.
TGCGCCAGCAGCTCCATCGTATATGACGAGCAGTACTTC
CASSSIVYDEQYF
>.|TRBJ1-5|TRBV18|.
TGTGCCAGCTCAACTACTAGCAATCAGCCCCAGCATTTT
CASSTTSNQPQHF
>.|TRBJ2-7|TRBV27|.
TGTGCCAGCAGTTTATCGATCCGTACCTACGAGCAGTACTTC
CASSLSIRTYEQYF
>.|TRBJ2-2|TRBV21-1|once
TGTGCCGTTACAGGGCTTTACACCGGGGAGCTGTTTTTT
CAVTGLYTGELFF
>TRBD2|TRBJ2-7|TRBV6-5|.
TGTGCCAGCGGACTAGCGCGCAGTTACGAGCAGTACTTC
CASGLARSYEQYF
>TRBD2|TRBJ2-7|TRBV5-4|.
TGTGCCAGCAGCTTGGCGGGAGGGCCGTACGAGCAGTACTTC
CASSLAGGPYEQYF
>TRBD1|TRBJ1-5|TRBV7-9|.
TGTGCCAGCAGCTTGACAGGGAACAATCAGCCCCAGCATTTT
CASSLTGNNQPQHF
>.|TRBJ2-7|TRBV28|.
TGTGCCAGCAGTTTAGCCGGGACCTACGAGCAGTACTTC
CASSLAGTYEQYF
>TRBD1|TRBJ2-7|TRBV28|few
TGTGCCAGCAGAACGGGACAGGGTACTGCAAAGCCCTACGAGCAGTACTTC
CASRTGQGTAKPYEQYF
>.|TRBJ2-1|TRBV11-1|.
TGTGCCAGCAGCTTGGGCGGGATGAATGAGCAGTTCTTC
CASSLGGMNEQFF
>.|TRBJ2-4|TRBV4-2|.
TGTGCCAGCAGCCAAGTTCGAATTGCCAAAAACATTCAGTACTTC
CASSQVRIAKNIQYF
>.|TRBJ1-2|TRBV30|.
TGTGCCTGGAGGACCCGACAGACTAACTATGGCTACACCTTC
CAWRTRQTNYGYTF
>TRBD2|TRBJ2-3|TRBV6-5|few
TGTGCCAGCAGTTACCGGACTAGCGGGAGGAATACGCAGTATTTT
CASSYRTSGRNTQYF
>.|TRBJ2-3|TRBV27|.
TGTGCCAGCAGCTTGGGTACAGATACGCAGTATTTT
CASSLGTDTQYF
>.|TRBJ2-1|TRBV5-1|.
TGCGCCAGCAGCTTGGCCGCGCTCAATGAGCAGTTCTTC
CASSLAALNEQFF
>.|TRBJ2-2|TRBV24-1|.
TGTGCCACCAGTGATTTGGGTCAGGGTAACACCGGGGAGCTGTTTTTT
CATSDLGQGNTGELFF
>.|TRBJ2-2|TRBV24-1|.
TGTGCCACCAGTGATTTGCGGGTTGGGGACACCGGGGAGCTGTTTTTT
CATSDLRVGDTGELFF
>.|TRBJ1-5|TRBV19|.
TGTGCCAGTAGTATAGACAACTCGGGTTATCAGCCCCAGCATTTT
CASSIDNSGYQPQHF
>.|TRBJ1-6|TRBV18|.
TGTGCCAGCTCACCACAAGGAGCGGGGTCCTATAATTCACCCCTCCACTTT
CASSPQGAGSYNSPLHF
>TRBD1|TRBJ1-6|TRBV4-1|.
TGCGCCAGCAGCCAAGATGGATGGGACAGGGCCAATTCACCCCTCCACTTT
CASSQDGWDRANSPLHF
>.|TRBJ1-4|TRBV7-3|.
TGTGCCAGCAGCTTAAGGGGGAGGGCTGGTGAAAAACTGTTTTTT
CASSLRGRAGEKLFF
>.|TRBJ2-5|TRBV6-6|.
TGTGCCAGCAGTCGACTAACCGTGGGGCAGGGGCCTCGAAGGACCCAGTACTTC
CASSRLTVGQGPRRTQYF
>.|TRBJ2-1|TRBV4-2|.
TGTGCCAGCAGCCAAGATGGAACAGGGTACAATGAGCAGTTCTTC
CASSQDGTGYNEQFF
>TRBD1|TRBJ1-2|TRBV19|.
TGTGCCAGTAGTATGGGACAGGGAAACTATGGCTACACCTTC
CASSMGQGNYGYTF
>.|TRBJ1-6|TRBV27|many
TGTGCCAGCAGTTTATCGGGGGGCTGGGCGGATTCACCCCTCCACTTT
CASSLSGGWADSPLHF
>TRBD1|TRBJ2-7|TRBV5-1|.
TGCGCCAGCAGCTTACCCGAAAGACAGGGATACGAGCAGTACTTC
CASSLPERQGYEQYF
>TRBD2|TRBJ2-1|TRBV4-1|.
TGCGCCAGCAGCCACCCCGGACTAGCGGGGCAAAGCTCCTACAATGAGCAGTTCTTC
CASSHPGLAGQSSYNEQFF
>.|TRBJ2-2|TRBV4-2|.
TGTGCCAGCAGAGTTCAAACGTGGGCGTCGAACACCGGGGAGCTGTTTTTT
CASRVQTWASNTGELFF
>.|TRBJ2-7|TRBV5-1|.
TGCGCCAGCAGTAGACAGGTGGGCGAGCAGTACTTC
CASSRQVGEQYF
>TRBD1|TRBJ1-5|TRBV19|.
TGTGCCAGTAGTACCACCGGACAGGGACGGAATCAGCCCCAGCATTTT
CASSTTGQGRNQPQHF
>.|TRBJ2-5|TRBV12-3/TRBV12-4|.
TGTGCCAGCAGTTTCCAAGAGACCCAGTACTTC
CASSFQETQYF